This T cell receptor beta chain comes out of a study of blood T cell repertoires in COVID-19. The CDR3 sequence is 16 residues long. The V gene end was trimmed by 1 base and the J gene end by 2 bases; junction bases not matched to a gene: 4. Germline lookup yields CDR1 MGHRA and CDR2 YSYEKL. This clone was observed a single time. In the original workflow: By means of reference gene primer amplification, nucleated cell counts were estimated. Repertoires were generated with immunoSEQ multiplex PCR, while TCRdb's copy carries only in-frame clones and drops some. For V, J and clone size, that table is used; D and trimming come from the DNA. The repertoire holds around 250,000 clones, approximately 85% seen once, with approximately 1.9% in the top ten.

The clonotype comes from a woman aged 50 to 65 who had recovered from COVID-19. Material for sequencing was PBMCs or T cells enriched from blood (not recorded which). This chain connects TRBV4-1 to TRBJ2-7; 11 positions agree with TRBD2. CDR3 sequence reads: CASSQVGTSGTYEQYF. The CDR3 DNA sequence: TGCGCCAGCAGCCAAGTCGGGACTAGCGGAACCTACGAGCAGTACTTC.